The clone carrying this T cell receptor (beta chain) has a single count. Roughly 33,000 T cell genomes, or roughly 200 ng DNA, went into the sorted-subset replicate PCRs. The assay was immunoSEQ multiplex PCR, and TCRdb's table has in-frame clones only and misses some. The sample consists of about 660,000 clones, about 74% of them appearing once. The data are from a study of shared clonotypes between healthy human individuals. Across the study: Donors, aged 18 to 49, were a couple of women and three men.

CDR3 length: 11 amino acids. Germline CDR1 and CDR2: DFQATT and SNEGSKA (reference sequence). This clonotype originated in a woman in her thirties in good health. The J gene is TRBJ2-5, the V gene TRBV20-1; a weak D match, TRBD1 (6 bases). The DNA end lines up better with TRBJ2-7; the J call may be wrong. Sequencing input: memory CD4+ T cells sorted from blood. Subset specified: CD45RA-negative fraction. The CDR3: CSAKGDHEQYF. The CDR3 DNA is TGCAGTGCTAAGGGGGACCACGAGCAGTACTTC.